This is a list of T cell receptor beta chains from one sample in a study of response to subunit inactivated influenza vaccine. TCRdb used MiXCR to reprocess the RT-PCR reads, holding one entry per CDR3 protein. Of hundreds of thousands of distinct CDR3 sequences in the sample, 6% to 9% are singletons; the top ten hold approximately 13%. The sample in question was PBMCs from blood, obtained roughly 24 months after vaccination. The receptors originated from a man between 50 and 70 years old who received an inactivated influenza vaccine. Each CDR3 is given with its conserved first and last residue.

V	J	CDR3
TRBV20-1	TRBJ2-1	CSAISREGSSYNEQFF
TRBV18	TRBJ2-3	CASSPGRADTQYF
TRBV5-1	TRBJ2-7	CASSIHRLAGGPGYEQYF
TRBV4-3	TRBJ2-2	CASSQPPAGLAGENGELFF
TRBV7-2	TRBJ2-3	CASSLVAGGHGTDTQYF
TRBV6-2/TRBV6-3	TRBJ1-2	CASSYSGNLYGYTF
TRBV12-3/TRBV12-4	TRBJ1-2	CASRSPGRGRGYTF
TRBV10-1	TRBJ2-1	CASTADGNNEQFF
TRBV7-9	TRBJ1-2	CASTGGPYGYTF
TRBV9	TRBJ2-3	CASSVGGGMTDTQYF
TRBV28	TRBJ2-1	CASSGIQGAAYNEQFF
TRBV10-3	TRBJ2-7	CAIRAGTGNEQYF
TRBV5-4	TRBJ2-7	CASSAGTSGKTGEQYF
TRBV29-1	TRBJ2-5	CSVDYLETQYF
TRBV6-5	TRBJ1-6	CASSSVFTGNSPLHF
TRBV7-2	TRBJ2-7	CASSLVPTVGGNEQYF
TRBV15	TRBJ1-5	CATSTPGSQPQHF
TRBV10-3	TRBJ2-3	CATRSGGGRTDTQYF
TRBV20-1	TRBJ1-4	CSASDPSGTNEKLFF
TRBV28	TRBJ1-5	CASSLFDIFNSNQPQHF
TRBV6-2/TRBV6-3	TRBJ2-3	CASSYSAGGADTQYF
TRBV20-1	TRBJ1-5	CSARRDFSNQPQHF
TRBV19	TRBJ2-4	CASSKQGKGAKNIQYF
TRBV5-4	TRBJ2-1	CASSLVGGGPTHNEQFF
TRBV5-5	TRBJ1-1	CASSLGGQGATEAFF
TRBV7-2	TRBJ2-1	CASSLALMRGEQFF
TRBV7-6	TRBJ2-1	CASSAGSWAFF
TRBV4-3	TRBJ2-7	CASSQDLGTAYEQYF